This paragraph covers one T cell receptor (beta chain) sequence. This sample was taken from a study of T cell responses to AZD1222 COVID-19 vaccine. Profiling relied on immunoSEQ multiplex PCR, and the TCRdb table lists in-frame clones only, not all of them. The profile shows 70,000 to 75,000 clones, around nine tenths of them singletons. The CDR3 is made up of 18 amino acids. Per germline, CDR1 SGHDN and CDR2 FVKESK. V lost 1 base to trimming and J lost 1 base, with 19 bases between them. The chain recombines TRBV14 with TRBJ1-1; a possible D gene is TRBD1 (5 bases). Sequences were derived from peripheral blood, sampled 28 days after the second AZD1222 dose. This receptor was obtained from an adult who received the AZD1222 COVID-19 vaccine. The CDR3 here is CASSQGGARTRPNTEAFF. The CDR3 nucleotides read TGTGCCAGCAGCCAAGGAGGGGCGCGGACAAGACCGAACACTGAAGCTTTCTTT.